The 5 T cell receptor beta chains below were found in one sample sequenced in a study of PD-1 blockade in classical Hodgkin lymphoma. Libraries were prepared by immunoSEQ multiplex PCR; TCRdb keeps only in-frame clonotypes and omits some of them. The data contain 20,000 or so clones, around 80% of them singletons. Each patient experienced a relapse that followed autologous stem cell transplantation, and brentuximab vedotin exposure varied. Sequences were derived from peripheral blood mononuclear cells (PBMCs), sampled before the second cycle of nivolumab. The receptors were sampled from a human donor with classical Hodgkin lymphoma.

The V gene is TRBV20-1, the J gene TRBJ2-7, with D hard to call. Trimming cost V 3 bases and J 0 bases, with 3 bases left between them. There are 11 residues in the CDR3. CDR1 and CDR2 (germline): DFQATT, SNEGSKA (reference sequence). The CDR3, as DNA: TGCAGTGCTAGCAACTCCTACGAGCAGTACTTC. Its translation: CSASNSYEQYF.

This rearrangement joins TRBV5-1 to TRBJ2-7; D not resolved. Germline-derived CDR1 and CDR2 are SGHRS and YFSETQ. The CDR3 length is 15 residues. Trimming took 0 bases from V and 2 from J, leaving 12 bases between them. DNA of the CDR3: TGCGCCAGCAGCTTGGGAGGTGTCGGCCCCTACGAGCAGTACGTC. This sequence encodes CASSLGGVGPYEQYV.

This chain connects TRBV6-4 to TRBJ1-5; weak D call: TRBD1 (6 bases). Germline values: CDR1 MRHNA, CDR2 SNTAGT. CDR3 size: 13 residues. V lost 4 bases, J lost 4 bases, and 8 bases lay in between. CDR3 amino acids: CASSAQGNQPQHF. CDR3 DNA: TGTGCCAGCAGTGCTCAGGGGAATCAGCCCCAGCATTTT.

The chain combines TRBV29-1 with TRBJ1-2, with unresolved D. The CDR3 has 12 residues. Germline CDR1 and CDR2: SQVTM and ANQGSEA. V lost 4 bases to trimming and J lost 4 bases, with 10 bases between them. The CDR3 nucleotides are TGCAGCGTTGTTAGGGATCTCTATGGCTACACCTTC. Translation gives CSVVRDLYGYTF.

This clone was seen only once. V and J are TRBV10-3 and TRBJ2-3; the match to TRBD2 covers 8 bases. Germline V gene sequence: CDR1 ENHRY, CDR2 SYGVKD. J was trimmed by 6 bases and V by 4 bases; bases with no gene match: 9. This CDR3 contains 15 residues. CDR3 amino acids: CAISGRGGWTDTQYF. CDR3 bases: TGTGCCATCAGTGGACGGGGGGGCTGGACGGATACGCAGTATTTT.